Listed below are T cell receptor beta chains from one sample, sequenced in a study of T cell responses to AZD1222 COVID-19 vaccine. TCRdb's copy holds only in-frame clones and misses some; the assay was immunoSEQ multiplex PCR. The data contain fewer than 150,000 clones, approximately 90% of them singletons. Specimen: peripheral blood, collected 28 days after the second AZD1222 dose. The receptor set was obtained from an adult who received the AZD1222 COVID-19 vaccine. The CDR3 runs from the conserved cysteine through the conserved F or W. A D gene is named only where the DNA matches it firmly. Size values are once, few and many counts, or a class for expanded clones, and some rows have none.

J,D,size,V,DNA,CDR3
TRBJ2-3,.,.,TRBV14,TGTGCCAGCAGCCTTAGACAAAGTAGCACAGATACGCAGTATTTT,CASSLRQSSTDTQYF
TRBJ2-7,.,once,TRBV7-9,TGTGCCAGCAGCTTGCGGGACACCTACGAGCAGTACTTC,CASSLRDTYEQYF
TRBJ1-2,.,few,TRBV3-1/TRBV3-2,TGTGCCAGCAGCCTCAAGGACATCTCTGGCTACACCTTC,CASSLKDISGYTF
TRBJ1-5,.,.,TRBV4-1,TGCGCCAGCAGCCAAGATCACGGGACCCCGGATCAGCCCCAGCATTTT,CASSQDHGTPDQPQHF
TRBJ1-4,.,.,TRBV15,TGTGCCACCAGCAGAGAGGGTCTCGTAGGAGAAAAACTGTTTTTT,CATSREGLVGEKLFF
TRBJ2-2,TRBD2,many,TRBV27,TGTGCCAGCAGTCGTGGCCGAAGCGGGGTATTACTAGCGGAAAACACCGGGGAGCTGTTTTTT,CASSRGRSGVLLAENTGELFF
TRBJ2-7,TRBD2,.,TRBV7-2,TGTGCCAGCAGCCCCAGCGGGGGGACTTCCTACGAGCAGTACTTC,CASSPSGGTSYEQYF
TRBJ2-5,.,many,TRBV7-8,TGTGCCAGCAGCCCCCGACTGGGGGGCGAGACCCAGTACTTC,CASSPRLGGETQYF
TRBJ1-3,.,once,TRBV9,TGTGCCAGCAGCGCTTGGGACACCTCTGGAAACACCATATATTTT,CASSAWDTSGNTIYF
TRBJ2-5,TRBD1,.,TRBV7-8,TGTGCCAGCAGCTCAGGGACAGCTCAAGAGACCCAGTACTTC,CASSSGTAQETQYF
TRBJ2-1,TRBD2,few,TRBV5-1,TGCGCCAGCAGCTCGAGCGGGGGGTTCTCCTACAATGAGCAGTTCTTC,CASSSSGGFSYNEQFF
TRBJ1-2,TRBD1,.,TRBV19,TGTGCCAGTAGTACCACGCGGGACAGGAGGAACTATGGCTACACCTTC,CASSTTRDRRNYGYTF
TRBJ2-5,.,.,TRBV11-3,TGTGCCAGCAGCTTAGGAGGGACCCTCTCGGGGACCCAGTACTTC,CASSLGGTLSGTQYF
TRBJ2-5,TRBD1,.,TRBV5-1,TGCGCCAGCAGGGGACAGGGGGTCGAAGAGACCCAGTACTTC,CASRGQGVEETQYF
TRBJ2-1,.,.,TRBV19,TGTGCCAGTAGTTTCCTAACAGCCCAAAACAATGAGCAGTTCTTC,CASSFLTAQNNEQFF
TRBJ2-7,TRBD2,many,TRBV20-1,TGCAGTGCTAGTCCCCGAGCGGGGGGCAACTACGAGCAGTACTTC,CSASPRAGGNYEQYF
TRBJ2-7,TRBD2,.,TRBV11-3,TGTGCCAGCAGCCTCGGGACTAGCGGAACCTACGAGCAGTACTTC,CASSLGTSGTYEQYF